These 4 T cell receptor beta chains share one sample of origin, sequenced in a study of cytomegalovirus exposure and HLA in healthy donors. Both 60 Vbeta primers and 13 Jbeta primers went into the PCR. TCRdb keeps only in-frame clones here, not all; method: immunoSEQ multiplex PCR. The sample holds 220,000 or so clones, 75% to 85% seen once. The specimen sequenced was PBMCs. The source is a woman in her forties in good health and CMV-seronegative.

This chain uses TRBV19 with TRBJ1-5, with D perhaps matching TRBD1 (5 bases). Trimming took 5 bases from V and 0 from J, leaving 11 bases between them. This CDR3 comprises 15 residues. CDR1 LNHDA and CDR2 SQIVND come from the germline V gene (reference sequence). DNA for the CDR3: TGTGCCAGTAGTCCGGACATGGATAGCAATCAGCCCCAGCATTTT. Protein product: CASSPDMDSNQPQHF.

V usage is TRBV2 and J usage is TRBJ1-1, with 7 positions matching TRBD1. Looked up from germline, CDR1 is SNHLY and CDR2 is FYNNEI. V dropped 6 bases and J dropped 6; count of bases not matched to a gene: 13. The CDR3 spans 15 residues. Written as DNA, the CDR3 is TGTGCCAGCAGCGAGCTCCGGGACAGATCCGCTGAAGCTTTCTTT. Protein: CASSELRDRSAEAFF.

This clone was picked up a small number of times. CDR3 nucleotide sequence: TGCGCCAGCAGTGGAGTAACGGGAGCGCACACTGAAGCTTTCTTT. Translation: CASSGVTGAHTEAFF. The chain joins TRBV10-2 to TRBJ1-1; no firm D call. There are 15 residues in the CDR3. The V gene lost 4 bases and the J gene lost 3 bases, with 15 bases spanning the gap. Germline V gene data show CDR1 as WSHSY and CDR2 as SAAADI.

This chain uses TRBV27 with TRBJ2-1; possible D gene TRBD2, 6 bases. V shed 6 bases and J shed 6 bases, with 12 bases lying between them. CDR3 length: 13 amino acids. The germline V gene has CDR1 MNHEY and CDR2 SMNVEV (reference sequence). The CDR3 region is CASSYRGLNEQFF. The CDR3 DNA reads TGTGCCAGCAGCTACCGGGGACTCAATGAGCAGTTCTTC.